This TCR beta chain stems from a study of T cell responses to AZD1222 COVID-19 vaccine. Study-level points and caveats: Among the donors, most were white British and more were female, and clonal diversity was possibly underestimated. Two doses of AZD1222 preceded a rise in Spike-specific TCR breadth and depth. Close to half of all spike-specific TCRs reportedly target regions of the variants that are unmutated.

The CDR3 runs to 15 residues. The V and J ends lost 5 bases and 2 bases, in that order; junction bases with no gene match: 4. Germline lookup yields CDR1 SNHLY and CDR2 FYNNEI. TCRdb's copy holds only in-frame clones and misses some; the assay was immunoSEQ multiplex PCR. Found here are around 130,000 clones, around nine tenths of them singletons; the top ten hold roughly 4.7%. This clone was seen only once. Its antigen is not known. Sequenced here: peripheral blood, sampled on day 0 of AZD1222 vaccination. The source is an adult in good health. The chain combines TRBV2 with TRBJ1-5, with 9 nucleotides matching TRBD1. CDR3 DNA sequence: TGTGCCAGCAGTCCCCGGACAGGGGGCAATCAGCCCCAGCATTTT. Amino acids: CASSPRTGGNQPQHF.